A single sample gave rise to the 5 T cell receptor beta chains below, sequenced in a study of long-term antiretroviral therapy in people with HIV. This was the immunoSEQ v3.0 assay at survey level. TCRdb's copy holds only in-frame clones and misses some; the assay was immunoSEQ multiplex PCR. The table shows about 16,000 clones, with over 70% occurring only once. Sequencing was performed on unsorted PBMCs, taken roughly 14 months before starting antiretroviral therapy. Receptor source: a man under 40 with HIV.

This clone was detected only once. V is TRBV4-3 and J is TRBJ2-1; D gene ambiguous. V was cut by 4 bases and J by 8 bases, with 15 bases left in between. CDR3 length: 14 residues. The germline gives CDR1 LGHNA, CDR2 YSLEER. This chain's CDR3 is CASSPDRNPDEQFF. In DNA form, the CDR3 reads TGCGCCAGCAGCCCCGACCGGAACCCCGATGAGCAGTTCTTC.

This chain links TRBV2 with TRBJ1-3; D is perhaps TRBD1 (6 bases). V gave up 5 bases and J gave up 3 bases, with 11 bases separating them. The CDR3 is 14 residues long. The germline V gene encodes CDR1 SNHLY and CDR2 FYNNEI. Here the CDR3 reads CASSYRADGNTIYF. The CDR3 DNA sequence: TGTGCCAGCAGTTACAGGGCAGATGGAAACACCATATATTTT.

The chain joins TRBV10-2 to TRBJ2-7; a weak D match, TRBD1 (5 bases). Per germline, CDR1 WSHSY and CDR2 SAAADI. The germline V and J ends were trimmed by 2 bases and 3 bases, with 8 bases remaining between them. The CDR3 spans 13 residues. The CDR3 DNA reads TGCGCCAGCAGTGAGACAGGCAACTACGAGCAGTACTTC. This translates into CASSETGNYEQYF.

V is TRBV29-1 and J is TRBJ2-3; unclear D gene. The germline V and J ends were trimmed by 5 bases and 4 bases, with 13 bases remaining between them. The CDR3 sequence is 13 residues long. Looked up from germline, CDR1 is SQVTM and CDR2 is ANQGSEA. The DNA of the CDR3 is TGCAGCGTTCAGGTTAGCAGCGCAGATACGCAGTATTTT. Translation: CSVQVSSADTQYF.

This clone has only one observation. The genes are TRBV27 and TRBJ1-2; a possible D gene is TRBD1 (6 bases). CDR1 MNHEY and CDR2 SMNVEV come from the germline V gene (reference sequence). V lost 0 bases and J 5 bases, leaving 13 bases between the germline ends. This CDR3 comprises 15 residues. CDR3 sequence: CASSLSHRDTYGYTF. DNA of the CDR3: TGTGCCAGCAGTTTATCGCACAGGGATACTTATGGCTACACCTTC.